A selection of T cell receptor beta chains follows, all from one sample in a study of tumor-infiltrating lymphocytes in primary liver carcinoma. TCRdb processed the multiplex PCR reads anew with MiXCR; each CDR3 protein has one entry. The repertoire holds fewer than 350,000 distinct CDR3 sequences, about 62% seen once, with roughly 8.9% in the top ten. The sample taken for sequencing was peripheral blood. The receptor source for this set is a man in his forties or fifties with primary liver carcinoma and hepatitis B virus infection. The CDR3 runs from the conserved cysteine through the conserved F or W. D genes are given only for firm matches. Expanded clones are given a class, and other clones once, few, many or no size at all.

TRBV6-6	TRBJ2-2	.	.	TGTACCAGCAGTTACTCGATTACAGCGGGCGGCGGGGAGCTGTTTTTT	CTSSYSITAGGGELFF
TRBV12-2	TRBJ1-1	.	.	TGTGCAAGTCGCTTAACCTCACGTGGCGGTCTCATGAACACTGAAGCTTTCTTT	CASRLTSRGGLMNTEAFF
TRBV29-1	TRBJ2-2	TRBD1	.	TGCAGTGCCCGAGAGGCCAGGGGGCTTACCGGGGAGCTGTTTTTT	CSAREARGLTGELFF
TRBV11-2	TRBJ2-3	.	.	TGTGCCGGCAGCTTGGCGGCACGAATCACGGATACGCAGTATTTT	CAGSLAARITDTQYF
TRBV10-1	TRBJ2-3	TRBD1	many	TGCGCCAGCCGATACGGACAGGGGGCAAATACGCAGTATTTT	CASRYGQGANTQYF
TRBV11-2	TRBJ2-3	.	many	TGTGCCAGCAGCCCGGGGTGGGGTACGCAGTATTTT	CASSPGWGTQYF
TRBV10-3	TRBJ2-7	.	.	TGTGCCATCGGGAGGTCCAACTACCAGCAGTACTTC	CAIGRSNYQQYF
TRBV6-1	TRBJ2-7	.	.	TGCGCCAGCAGTGTGGACCCCTCCTACGAGCAGTACTTC	CASSVDPSYEQYF
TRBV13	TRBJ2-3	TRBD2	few	TGTGCCAGCAGCTTATACCTAGCGGGAGGTAGCACAGATACGCAGTATTTT	CASSLYLAGGSTDTQYF
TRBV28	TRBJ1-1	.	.	TGTGCCAGCAGTTCCACTCTCCCGGGGATATCTCGCGAAGCTTTCTTT	CASSSTLPGISREAFF
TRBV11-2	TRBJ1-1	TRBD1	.	TGTGCCAGCAGCTCCTGGACAGGCTCGAGCACTGAAGCTTTCTTT	CASSSWTGSSTEAFF
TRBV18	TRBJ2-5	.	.	TGTGCCAGCTCACCACCGTCTGAAGAGACCCAGTACTTC	CASSPPSEETQYF
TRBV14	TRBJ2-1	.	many	TGTGCCAGCAGCCAAGGGGGTGAGCAGTTCTTC	CASSQGGEQFF
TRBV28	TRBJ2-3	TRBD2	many	TGTGCCAGCAGTCACACTAGCGAACGCACAGATACGCAGTATTTT	CASSHTSERTDTQYF
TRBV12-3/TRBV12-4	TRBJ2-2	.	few	TGTGCCAGCAGTTTGAAGGGGACCGGGGAGCTGTTTTTT	CASSLKGTGELFF
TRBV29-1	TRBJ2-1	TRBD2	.	TGCAGCGTTGGGGGGGGGAAGGGGCAGTCCTTC	CSVGGGKGQSF
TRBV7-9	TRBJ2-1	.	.	TGTGCCAGCAGCACTGACAATGAGCAGTTCTTC	CASSTDNEQFF
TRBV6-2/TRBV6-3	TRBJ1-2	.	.	TGTGCCAGCAGGGGCGGACAGTCGTACTATGGCTACACCTTC	CASRGGQSYYGYTF
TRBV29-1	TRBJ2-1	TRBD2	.	TGCAGCGTTGAACTAGCGGGAACGGACTCCTACAATGAGCAGTTCTTC	CSVELAGTDSYNEQFF
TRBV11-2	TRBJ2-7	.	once	TGTGCCAGTGGCCTGGGGGACCTTAGGGAGCAGTACTTC	CASGLGDLREQYF
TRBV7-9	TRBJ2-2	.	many	TGTGCCAGCAGTCAGGGTCGCGACACCGGGGAGCTGTTTTTT	CASSQGRDTGELFF
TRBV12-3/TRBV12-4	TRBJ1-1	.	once	TGTGCCAGCGAGACGGCGACTACTGAAGCTTTCTTT	CASETATTEAFF
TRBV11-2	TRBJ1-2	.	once	.	CASSRGQNYGCTF
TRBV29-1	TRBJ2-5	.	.	TGCAGCGTCAGACAGAAGCTCCAAGAGACCCATTACTTC	CSVRQKLQETHYF
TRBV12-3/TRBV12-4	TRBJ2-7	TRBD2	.	TGTGCCAGCAGATTATTTCGAGGGACTAGCGGGACCTACGAGCAGTACTTC	CASRLFRGTSGTYEQYF
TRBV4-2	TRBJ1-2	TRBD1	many	TGTGCCAGCAGCCACCGGGACAGCTATCGGGGCTACACCTTC	CASSHRDSYRGYTF
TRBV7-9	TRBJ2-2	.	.	TGTGCCAGCAACGCATGGCAGGGGAACACCGGGGAGCTGTTTTTT	CASNAWQGNTGELFF
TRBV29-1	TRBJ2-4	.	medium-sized	TGCAGCGTTGAATCGGGGGCCAAAAACATTCAGTACTTC	CSVESGAKNIQYF
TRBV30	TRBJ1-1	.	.	TGTGCCTGGAGTGGAGCAACTGAAGCTTCCTTT	CAWSGATEASF
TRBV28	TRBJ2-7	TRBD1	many	TGTGCCAGCAGAAGACAGGGCAGCTCCTACGAGCAGTACTTC	CASRRQGSSYEQYF
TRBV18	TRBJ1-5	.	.	TGTGCCAGCTCACCCCTCCAAGGGGTGCGGAATCAGCCCCAGCATTTT	CASSPLQGVRNQPQHF
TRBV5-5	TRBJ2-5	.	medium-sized	TGTGCCAGCAGCTTGAGCGTTGGCATTCAAGAGACCCAGTACTTC	CASSLSVGIQETQYF
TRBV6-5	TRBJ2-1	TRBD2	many	TGTGCCAGCAGTTCCAGCGGGAGAAATCGCGAGCAGTTCTTC	CASSSSGRNREQFF
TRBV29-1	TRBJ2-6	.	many	TGCAGCGTTGCTGACACAGGGACCGGGGCCAACGTCCTGACTTTC	CSVADTGTGANVLTF
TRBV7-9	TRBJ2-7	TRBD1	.	TGTGCCAGCAGCTTTGTGACAGGGCCGAACTACGAGCAGTACTTC	CASSFVTGPNYEQYF
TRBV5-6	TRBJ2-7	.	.	TGTGCCAGCACCACTGCGGGACATCCCTACGAGCAGTACTTC	CASTTAGHPYEQYF
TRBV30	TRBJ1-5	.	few	TGTGCCTGGAACGGGGGTGGCAATCAGCCCCAGCATTTT	CAWNGGGNQPQHF
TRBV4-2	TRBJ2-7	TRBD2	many	TGTGCCAGCAGCCGTACTAGCGGGGGGGAAGCCTACGAGCAGTACTTC	CASSRTSGGEAYEQYF
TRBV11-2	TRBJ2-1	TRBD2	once	TGTGCCAACAGCATTAGGCTACGGGAGGGCTACAATGAGCAGTTCTTC	CANSIRLREGYNEQFF
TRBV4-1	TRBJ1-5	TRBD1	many	TGCGCCAGCAGCCAAATAGGACAGGGATCAGATCAGCCCCAGCATTTT	CASSQIGQGSDQPQHF
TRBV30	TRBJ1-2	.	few	TGTGCCTGGAGTTCCCAGACCGCTAGGTATGGCTACACCTTC	CAWSSQTARYGYTF
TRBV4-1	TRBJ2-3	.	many	TGCGCCAGCAGCCAAGAAGAACGGGATACAGATACGCAGTATTTT	CASSQEERDTDTQYF
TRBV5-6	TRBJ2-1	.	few	TGTGCCAGCAGCTTGGGGACTTCCGTCGAGCAGTTCTTC	CASSLGTSVEQFF
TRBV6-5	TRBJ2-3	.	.	TGTGTCACCAGTTACCCCGGGGGGCCGCAGTATTTT	CVTSYPGGPQYF
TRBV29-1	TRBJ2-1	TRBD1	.	TGCATCGTCTACCGGGACAGGGACAATGAGGAGTTCTTC	CIVYRDRDNEEFF
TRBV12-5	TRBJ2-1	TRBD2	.	TGTGCTAGTGGTTTGGTAGTCGGGGGAGGGCCCCCCAATGAACAGTTCTTC	CASGLVVGGGPPNEQFF
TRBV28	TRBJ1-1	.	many	TGTGCCAGCAGACAGACTGAAGCTTTCTTT	CASRQTEAFF
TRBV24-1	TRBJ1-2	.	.	TGTGCCGCCAGTGATTCCGGCGGGGGGGGAGCTAGCTATGGCTACACCTTC	CAASDSGGGGASYGYTF
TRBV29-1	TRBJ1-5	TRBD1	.	TGCAGCATTGAACGGACAGGGAGCAATCAGCCCAAGCATTTT	CSIERTGSNQPKHF
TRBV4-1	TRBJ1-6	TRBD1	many	TGCGCCAGCAGTACGGGACAGGGAAATCGTTCACCCCTCCACTTT	CASSTGQGNRSPLHF
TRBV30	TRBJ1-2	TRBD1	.	TGTGCCTGGTGGGACAGGTGGAACTATGGCTACACCTTC	CAWWDRWNYGYTF
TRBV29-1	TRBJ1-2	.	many	TGCAGCGTTGTCAGGGGTGGGTATGGCTACACCTTC	CSVVRGGYGYTF
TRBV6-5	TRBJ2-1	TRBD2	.	TGTGCCAGCAGTCCCCGGGCTAGCGGGAAAAGGAATGAGCAGTTCTTC	CASSPRASGKRNEQFF
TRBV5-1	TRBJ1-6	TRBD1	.	TGCGCCAGCAACTGGGACAGCCCTAATTCACCCCCCCACTTT	CASNWDSPNSPPHF
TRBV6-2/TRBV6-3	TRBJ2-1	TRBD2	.	TGTGCCAGCAGTTTGGTTGGCGGGGGGAAAAATGAGCAGTTCTTC	CASSLVGGGKNEQFF
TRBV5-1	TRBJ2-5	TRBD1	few	TGCGCCAGCAGCTCGGGGACAGGGGGACCGTACCAAGAGACCCAGTACTTC	CASSSGTGGPYQETQYF
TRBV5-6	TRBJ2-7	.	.	TGTGCCAGCAGCTTAGGCAGGGAGAAATACGAGCAGTACTTC	CASSLGREKYEQYF